At least ten counts were recorded for the clone carrying this T cell receptor beta chain. Its antigen remains unidentified. This CDR3 spans 16 amino acids. V was clipped by 5 bases and J by 3 bases, with 17 bases between them. The data derive from a study of blood T cells in healthy people across ages. Study-wide context: There was about one barcoded beta molecule captured by template switching per two T cells.

Study conclusions and caveats: Diversity of TCR beta per million T cells declined in a roughly linear way with age. Investigators treated diversity estimates from one million T cells as underestimates.

Extraction of total RNA produced a minimum of 6 micrograms from each sample. Alongside a J-beta primer mix, a sample-barcoded 5' primer served in a second PCR lasting about 6 to 12 cycles. TCRdb passed the 5' RACE reads through MiXCR, listing each CDR3 protein once. This table has about a million distinct CDR3 sequences, more than 30% appearing once. The sample consisted of blood. The TCR sequence derives from a young man in good health. The chain links TRBV12-3 or TRBV12-4 to TRBJ2-1; possibly TRBD2 for D (6 bases). The CDR3 DNA sequence: TGTGCCAGCAGTCTAGGAGTAATAGCGGACTACAATGAGCAGTTCTTC. It translates to CASSLGVIADYNEQFF.